These T cell receptor beta chains were read from a single sample in a study of tumor and adjacent non-tumor tissue in lung cancer. TCRdb re-called the multiplex PCR reads with MiXCR, one entry per CDR3 protein. The table has 98,000 or so distinct CDR3 sequences, more than 80% seen once; the top ten hold under 40%. The sequencing sample was made of distant non-tumor lung tissue. The source is a man aged 55 to 70 with small cell lung cancer. Both conserved end residues are part of each CDR3. D genes are given only for firm matches. The size of a clone is reported for some rows only, either as once, few or many, or as a class for expanded clones.

J gene: TRBJ2-1
D gene: TRBD2
clone size: -
V gene: TRBV7-8
CDR3 protein: CNSSQGLAGNNEQFF
CDR3 DNA: TGTAACAGCAGCCAAGGACTAGCGGGAAACAATGAGCAGTTCTTC

J gene: TRBJ2-2
D gene: -
clone size: -
V gene: TRBV4-1
CDR3 protein: CASNSRGVYTGKLLF
CDR3 DNA: TGCGCCAGCAACAGCAGGGGGGTCTATACCGGGAAGCTGTTATTT

J gene: TRBJ2-3
D gene: TRBD2
clone size: -
V gene: TRBV7-8
CDR3 protein: CAISLLASGRADTQYF
CDR3 DNA: TGTGCCATCAGCTTACTGGCTAGCGGGAGGGCGGATACACAGTATTTT

J gene: TRBJ2-1
D gene: -
clone size: -
V gene: TRBV5-1
CDR3 protein: CASSLGAPEANKLFF
CDR3 DNA: TGCGCCAGCAGCTTGGGGGCCCCTGAAGCCAATAAGCTGTTCTTC

J gene: TRBJ2-2
D gene: -
clone size: -
V gene: TRBV4-2
CDR3 protein: CARSQDLRANSGELFF
CDR3 DNA: TGTGCCAGGAGCCAAGATCTAAGGGCGAACAGCGGGGAGCTGTTTTTT

J gene: TRBJ2-5
D gene: -
clone size: -
V gene: TRBV11-2
CDR3 protein: CTSSYPQADSSETQYF
CDR3 DNA: TGTACCAGCAGCTACCCCCAAGCCGACTCATCAGAGACCCAGTACTTC

J gene: TRBJ2-7
D gene: -
clone size: -
V gene: TRBV6-6
CDR3 protein: CTSRYTRTVYEQYF
CDR3 DNA: TGTACCAGTAGATACACCAGAACCGTCTACGAGCAGTACTTC

J gene: TRBJ1-2
D gene: -
clone size: -
V gene: TRBV6-5
CDR3 protein: CAISLQTVTVYGYIF
CDR3 DNA: TGTGCCATCAGTCTGCAAACCGTGACAGTCTATGGCTACATCTTC

J gene: TRBJ2-7
D gene: -
clone size: -
V gene: TRBV6-1
CDR3 protein: CASSAGQPYEQYF
CDR3 DNA: TGTGCAAGCAGTGCCGGACAGCCCTATGAGCAGTACTTC

J gene: TRBJ1-5
D gene: -
clone size: -
V gene: TRBV6-1
CDR3 protein: CVSSDRGSYQPQHF
CDR3 DNA: TGTGTCAGCAGTGATCGAGGCAGCTATCAGCCCCAGCATTTT

J gene: TRBJ2-2
D gene: -
clone size: -
V gene: TRBV12-3/TRBV12-4
CDR3 protein: CASTFSGRDTGELFF
CDR3 DNA: TGTGCAAGCACTTTCTCTGGGAGAGACACCGGGGAGCTGTTTTTT

J gene: TRBJ2-5
D gene: -
clone size: few
V gene: TRBV19
CDR3 protein: CASSLTPLQSQETQYF
CDR3 DNA: TGTGCCAGTAGTCTTACCCCCCTGCAGAGCCAAGAGACCCAGTACTTC

J gene: TRBJ2-2
D gene: -
clone size: -
V gene: TRBV29-1
CDR3 protein: CSAVVGSVYTGELFF
CDR3 DNA: TGCAGCGCCGTAGTGGGCTCGGTGTACACTGGGGAGCTGTTTTTT

J gene: TRBJ1-2
D gene: -
clone size: -
V gene: TRBV7-9
CDR3 protein: CASSDGTYCYTF
CDR3 DNA: TGTGCCAGCAGCGACGGCACCTATTGCTACACCTTC

J gene: TRBJ2-1
D gene: TRBD2
clone size: -
V gene: TRBV11-3
CDR3 protein: CASNLGTNNEQFF
CDR3 DNA: TGTGCCAGTAACCTAGGGACTAACAATGAGCAGTTCTTC

J gene: TRBJ2-1
D gene: -
clone size: -
V gene: TRBV29-1
CDR3 protein: CSLAIGNNEQLF
CDR3 DNA: TGCAGCTTAGCGATAGGAAACAATGAGCAGCTCTTC

J gene: TRBJ2-4
D gene: -
clone size: -
V gene: TRBV12-3/TRBV12-4
CDR3 protein: CASNPGRDIQYF
CDR3 DNA: TGTGCCAGCAATCCGGGAAGAGACATTCAGTACTTC

J gene: TRBJ2-3
D gene: TRBD2
clone size: -
V gene: TRBV6-5
CDR3 protein: CASSYVSSGRGTQNF
CDR3 DNA: TGTGCCAGCAGTTACGTATCTAGCGGGAGGGGTACGCAGAATTTT

J gene: TRBJ2-3
D gene: -
clone size: -
V gene: TRBV11-2
CDR3 protein: CASRTFRTRTDTQYF
CDR3 DNA: TGTGCCAGCCGCACGTTCAGGACACGGACAGATACGCAGTATTTT

J gene: TRBJ2-1
D gene: -
clone size: -
V gene: TRBV11-2
CDR3 protein: CASSVLTAQSSYNEQFF
CDR3 DNA: TGTGCCAGCAGCGTATTGACAGCCCAAAGCTCCTACAATGAGCAGTTCTTC

J gene: TRBJ2-2
D gene: -
clone size: -
V gene: TRBV5-1
CDR3 protein: CASSLVPGSTGELFF
CDR3 DNA: TGCGCCAGCAGCTTGGTCCCAGGGAGCACCGGGGAACTGTTTTTT

J gene: TRBJ2-7
D gene: TRBD2
clone size: many
V gene: TRBV29-1
CDR3 protein: CSVEGEAGGEQYF
CDR3 DNA: TGCAGCGTTGAAGGGGAGGCGGGAGGCGAGCAGTACTTC

J gene: TRBJ2-7
D gene: -
clone size: -
V gene: TRBV6-2/TRBV6-3
CDR3 protein: CASSYSIISSTSPYEQYF
CDR3 DNA: TGTGCCAGCAGTTACTCGATTATCTCATCGACGAGCCCCTACGAACAGTACTTC

J gene: TRBJ2-2
D gene: -
clone size: -
V gene: TRBV11-3
CDR3 protein: CTSSLGISSGGELFF
CDR3 DNA: TGTACCAGCAGCTTAGGGATCTCTTCAGGAGGGGAACTGTTTTTT

J gene: TRBJ1-5
D gene: -
clone size: -
V gene: TRBV20-1
CDR3 protein: CSTERAGFNSNRPQHF
CDR3 DNA: TGCAGTACCGAGAGGGCAGGATTTAATAGCAATCGTCCCCAGCATTTT

J gene: TRBJ1-1
D gene: -
clone size: -
V gene: TRBV4-1
CDR3 protein: CASSLERTATEAFF
CDR3 DNA: TGCGCCAGCAGCCTGGAGAGAACGGCCACTGAAGCTTTCTTT

J gene: TRBJ2-3
D gene: -
clone size: -
V gene: TRBV10-3
CDR3 protein: CATNSSNQPQYF
CDR3 DNA: TGTGCCACCAACTCTAGTAATCAACCCCAGTATTTT

J gene: TRBJ2-2
D gene: TRBD1
clone size: -
V gene: TRBV11-2
CDR3 protein: CSSSIIQLDTGDLFF
CDR3 DNA: TGTTCCAGCAGCATTATTCAACTGGACACAGGGGACCTGTTTTTT

J gene: TRBJ1-1
D gene: TRBD1
clone size: -
V gene: TRBV6-2/TRBV6-3
CDR3 protein: CASSYSAYRGEKGNTKAFF
CDR3 DNA: TGTGCCAGCAGTTACTCAGCATACAGGGGCGAGAAGGGGAACACTAAAGCATTCTTT

J gene: TRBJ2-2
D gene: TRBD2
clone size: -
V gene: TRBV6-2/TRBV6-3
CDR3 protein: CASKGLAKYTGELFF
CDR3 DNA: TGTGCCAGCAAAGGACTAGCGAAGTACACCGGTGAGCTGTTTTTT

J gene: TRBJ1-1
D gene: TRBD1
clone size: once
V gene: TRBV19
CDR3 protein: CASRVTGGAGGTEAFF
CDR3 DNA: TGTGCCAGTAGGGTGACAGGGGGCGCTGGGGGGACTGAAGCTTTCTTT

J gene: TRBJ2-1
D gene: -
clone size: -
V gene: TRBV11-2
CDR3 protein: CASSLGVAGYYYNEQFF
CDR3 DNA: TGTGCCAGCAGCTTAGGAGTAGCAGGCTACTACTACAATGAGCAGTTCTTC

J gene: TRBJ2-7
D gene: -
clone size: -
V gene: TRBV4-1
CDR3 protein: CASSQDVGTPSYEHYF
CDR3 DNA: TGCGCCAGCAGCCAAGATGTCGGGACACCCTCCTACGAACATTACTTC

J gene: TRBJ1-4
D gene: TRBD1
clone size: many
V gene: TRBV29-1
CDR3 protein: CSVQGGAHATNEKLFF
CDR3 DNA: TGCAGCGTCCAAGGGGGCGCCCACGCAACTAATGAAAAACTGTTTTTT

J gene: TRBJ2-3
D gene: -
clone size: -
V gene: TRBV29-1
CDR3 protein: CSVEAAVIDTQYF
CDR3 DNA: TGCAGCGTTGAAGCCGCGGTCATAGATACGCAGTATTTT

J gene: TRBJ2-1
D gene: -
clone size: -
V gene: TRBV29-1
CDR3 protein: CSAWGREELTYNEQSF
CDR3 DNA: TGCAGCGCCTGGGGCAGGGAGGAGTTGACATACAATGAGCAGTCCTTC

J gene: TRBJ1-5
D gene: TRBD1
clone size: -
V gene: TRBV12-3/TRBV12-4
CDR3 protein: CASSPDRGDGSTQPQHF
CDR3 DNA: TGTGCCAGCAGTCCAGACAGGGGGGACGGTAGCACTCAGCCACAGCATTTT

J gene: TRBJ1-1
D gene: -
clone size: -
V gene: TRBV16
CDR3 protein: CASSQSRTEHHEAFF
CDR3 DNA: TGTGCCAGCAGCCAATCCCGGACGGAACATCATGAAGCTTTCTTT

J gene: TRBJ1-4
D gene: -
clone size: -
V gene: TRBV4-2
CDR3 protein: CASSQDQGDNEKLFF
CDR3 DNA: TGTGCCAGCAGCCAAGACCAGGGAGATAATGAAAAACTGTTTTTT

J gene: TRBJ2-2
D gene: TRBD2
clone size: many
V gene: TRBV7-3
CDR3 protein: CASSRRAGANTGELFF
CDR3 DNA: TGTGCCAGCAGCCGGAGAGCGGGAGCGAACACCGGGGAGCTGTTTTTT

J gene: TRBJ1-2
D gene: TRBD1
clone size: -
V gene: TRBV4-1
CDR3 protein: CACSHEGMQGAHYGYTF
CDR3 DNA: TGCGCCTGCAGCCACGAAGGAATGCAGGGGGCCCACTATGGCTACACCTTC

J gene: TRBJ1-3
D gene: -
clone size: many
V gene: TRBV5-4
CDR3 protein: CASSLPGAGNTIYF
CDR3 DNA: TGTGCCAGCAGCTTACCAGGGGCCGGAAACACCATATATTTT

J gene: TRBJ2-5
D gene: -
clone size: -
V gene: TRBV7-8
CDR3 protein: CASSLERGETQYF
CDR3 DNA: TGTGCCAGCAGCTTGGAGAGGGGGGAGACCCAGTACTTC

J gene: TRBJ2-5
D gene: -
clone size: -
V gene: TRBV4-2
CDR3 protein: CASSQDGYMETHYF
CDR3 DNA: TGTGCCAGCAGCCAAGACGGCTATATGGAGACCCACTACTTC

J gene: TRBJ2-1
D gene: -
clone size: -
V gene: TRBV12-3/TRBV12-4
CDR3 protein: CVSSPSTGNEKFF
CDR3 DNA: TGTGTCAGCAGCCCCTCCACAGGCAATGAGAAGTTCTTC

J gene: TRBJ2-2
D gene: TRBD1
clone size: -
V gene: TRBV5-1
CDR3 protein: CASTLTGVGTGEPFF
CDR3 DNA: TGCGCCAGCACTCTGACAGGGGTCGGCACCGGGGAGCCGTTTTTT

J gene: TRBJ2-1
D gene: TRBD2
clone size: -
V gene: TRBV6-5
CDR3 protein: CASCYSIWGLADNERFF
CDR3 DNA: TGTGCCAGCTGCTACTCGATCTGGGGACTAGCGGACAATGAGCGGTTCTTC

J gene: TRBJ2-1
D gene: -
clone size: -
V gene: TRBV5-1
CDR3 protein: CACGQGRSYREQFF
CDR3 DNA: TGCGCCTGTGGGCAGGGTCGCTCCTACAGAGAGCAGTTCTTC

J gene: TRBJ2-1
D gene: -
clone size: -
V gene: TRBV7-8
CDR3 protein: CASSLDRMEKQFF
CDR3 DNA: TGCGCCAGCAGCTTAGACCGTATGGAGAAGCAGTTCTTC

J gene: TRBJ2-1
D gene: -
clone size: -
V gene: TRBV11-3
CDR3 protein: CASSSLGGGMSYKGLFF
CDR3 DNA: TGTGCCAGCAGCTCTCTAGGTGGGGGGATGTCCTACAAAGGGCTGTTCTTC

J gene: TRBJ2-5
D gene: -
clone size: -
V gene: TRBV4-1
CDR3 protein: CGSSQVVGQETQNF
CDR3 DNA: TGCGGCAGCAGCCAAGTCGTTGGTCAAGAGACCCAGAACTTC

J gene: TRBJ2-5
D gene: -
clone size: -
V gene: TRBV29-1
CDR3 protein: CSVYNDRDMKETQYF
CDR3 DNA: TGCAGCGTCTACAACGACCGGGACATGAAAGAGACCCAGTACTTC